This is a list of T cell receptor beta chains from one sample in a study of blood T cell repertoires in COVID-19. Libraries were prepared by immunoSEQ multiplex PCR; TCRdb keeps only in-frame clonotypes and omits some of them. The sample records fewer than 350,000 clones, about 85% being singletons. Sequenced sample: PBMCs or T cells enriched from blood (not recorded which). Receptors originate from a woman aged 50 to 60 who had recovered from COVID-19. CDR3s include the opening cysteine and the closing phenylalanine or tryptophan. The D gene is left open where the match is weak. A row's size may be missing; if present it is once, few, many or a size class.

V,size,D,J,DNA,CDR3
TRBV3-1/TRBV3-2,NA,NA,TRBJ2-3,TGTGCCAGCAGCCAAGCAGGGGGAGGTGGCACAGATACGCAGTATTTT,CASSQAGGGGTDTQYF
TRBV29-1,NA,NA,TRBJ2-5,TGCAGCGTTGGACAGATACAAGAGACCCAGTACTTC,CSVGQIQETQYF
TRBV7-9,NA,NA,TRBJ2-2,TGTGCCAGCAGCTCCCACGGGACGTCTGAAGTTGGGGAGGCCGGGGAGCTGTTTTTT,CASSSHGTSEVGEAGELFF
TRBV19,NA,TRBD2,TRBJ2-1,TGTGCCAGTAGTATGGGTAGCGGGAGGGACAATGAGCAGTTCTTC,CASSMGSGRDNEQFF
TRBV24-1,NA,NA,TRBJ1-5,TGTGCCACCAGTGATGCCAGGGGACAGCCCCAGCATTTT,CATSDARGQPQHF
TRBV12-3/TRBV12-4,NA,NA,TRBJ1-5,TGTGCCAGCAGTTCCGACAGTACCCGACAGCATTTT,CASSSDSTRQHF
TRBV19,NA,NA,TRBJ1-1,TGTGCCAGTAGTATAGATAAGGGGCTGCGCACTGAAGCTTTCTTT,CASSIDKGLRTEAFF
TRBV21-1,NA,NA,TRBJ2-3,TGTGCCAGCAGCAAAGTAACAGGGGAGGGCACAGATACGCAGTATTTT,CASSKVTGEGTDTQYF
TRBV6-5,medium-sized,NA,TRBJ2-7,TGTGCCAGCAGTTACTCAGCGGAGGGCTCCTACGAGCAGTACTTC,CASSYSAEGSYEQYF
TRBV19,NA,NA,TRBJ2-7,TGTGCCAGTAGTATAAGTTTTGAGGGCGGGAAGATCTACGAGCAGTACTTC,CASSISFEGGKIYEQYF